A selection of T cell receptor beta chains follows, all from one sample in a study of regulatory T cells in long-lasting Graves disease. TCRdb ran MiXCR on the multiplex PCR reads and lists one entry per CDR3 protein. The table lists roughly 500,000 distinct CDR3 sequences, about 13% of them singletons, with about 9.1% in the top ten. The same data also contributed to another study, on T cells in Graves' hyperthyroidism and ophthalmopathy.

The input for sequencing was peripheral blood mononuclear cells (PBMCs), taken at new diagnosis, from a patient treated with antithyroid drugs. Source of these receptors: a man aged 25-45 years with Graves disease. Each CDR3 is given with its conserved first and last residue. D genes are given only for firm matches. Clone size is given for some rows only: seen once, a few or many times, or a class if the clone is expanded.

d_gene: TRBD2
abundance: NA
v_gene: TRBV20-1
len: 16
j_gene: TRBJ2-2
CDR3nt: TGCAGTGCTAGAGAGACTAGCGGGAGTCTCTCCGGGGAGCTGTTTTTT
CDR3aa: CSARETSGSLSGELFF

d_gene: NA
abundance: NA
v_gene: TRBV12-3/TRBV12-4
len: 15
j_gene: TRBJ1-3
CDR3nt: TGTGCCAGCAGCCTAGTTTTCAGCTCTGGAAACACCATATATTTT
CDR3aa: CASSLVFSSGNTIYF

d_gene: NA
abundance: few
v_gene: TRBV28
len: 15
j_gene: TRBJ1-1
CDR3nt: TGTGCCAGCAGTTTAGGGGGAGGTATGAACACTGAAGCTTTCTTT
CDR3aa: CASSLGGGMNTEAFF

d_gene: TRBD2
abundance: NA
v_gene: TRBV13
len: 20
j_gene: TRBJ2-2
CDR3nt: TGTGCCAGCAGCCCAGATGGACTAGCGGGAGGGCCGGATTTTACCGGGGAGCTGTTTTTT
CDR3aa: CASSPDGLAGGPDFTGELFF

d_gene: TRBD2
abundance: NA
v_gene: TRBV10-1
len: 13
j_gene: TRBJ2-1
CDR3nt: TGCGCCAGCAGTGGGACTAGCGAAAGTGAGCAGTTCTTC
CDR3aa: CASSGTSESEQFF

d_gene: NA
abundance: many
v_gene: TRBV5-1
len: 14
j_gene: TRBJ2-3
CDR3nt: TGTGCCAGCAGCCTTGCAGGGAGCACAGATACGCAGTATTTT
CDR3aa: CASSLAGSTDTQYF

d_gene: NA
abundance: many
v_gene: TRBV10-3
len: 11
j_gene: TRBJ2-3
CDR3nt: TGTGCCATCAGCCAAACAGATACGCAGTATTTT
CDR3aa: CAISQTDTQYF

d_gene: TRBD2
abundance: many
v_gene: TRBV7-9
len: 15
j_gene: TRBJ2-7
CDR3nt: TGTGCCAGCACCCTAGGTAGCGGGAGATTCTACGAGCAGTACTTC
CDR3aa: CASTLGSGRFYEQYF

d_gene: NA
abundance: NA
v_gene: TRBV5-1
len: 15
j_gene: TRBJ2-2
CDR3nt: TGCGCCAGCAGCTTGAGTCAAACGAACACCGGGGAGCTGTTTTTT
CDR3aa: CASSLSQTNTGELFF

d_gene: NA
abundance: many
v_gene: TRBV5-1
len: 13
j_gene: TRBJ1-2
CDR3nt: TGCGCCAGCAGCTTGGCGGGGCCGGATGGCTACACCTTC
CDR3aa: CASSLAGPDGYTF

d_gene: TRBD2
abundance: NA
v_gene: TRBV6-1
len: 14
j_gene: TRBJ2-1
CDR3nt: TGTGCCAGCAGTAATGGACTAGCAGTAGGTGAGCAGTTCTTC
CDR3aa: CASSNGLAVGEQFF

d_gene: NA
abundance: NA
v_gene: TRBV5-4
len: 14
j_gene: TRBJ2-7
CDR3nt: TGTGCCAGCAGCTTGGACGGGGTATACGGCGAGCAGTACTTC
CDR3aa: CASSLDGVYGEQYF

d_gene: NA
abundance: NA
v_gene: TRBV7-9
len: 14
j_gene: TRBJ2-7
CDR3nt: TGTGCCAGCAGCGCGAGTCCGGACGCCTACGAGCAGTACTTC
CDR3aa: CASSASPDAYEQYF

d_gene: TRBD2
abundance: many
v_gene: TRBV5-8
len: 17
j_gene: TRBJ2-3
CDR3nt: TGTGCCAGCAGCTTGAGGCTTAGCGGGAGTGCCGCAGATACGCAGTATTTT
CDR3aa: CASSLRLSGSAADTQYF

d_gene: NA
abundance: many
v_gene: TRBV27
len: 14
j_gene: TRBJ2-7
CDR3nt: TGTGCCAGCAGTGCCCCGCCCCCCGTCTACGAGCAGTACTTC
CDR3aa: CASSAPPPVYEQYF

d_gene: NA
abundance: many
v_gene: TRBV20-1
len: 12
j_gene: TRBJ2-5
CDR3nt: TGCAGTGCTATCTACTTCCAAGAGACCCAGTACTTC
CDR3aa: CSAIYFQETQYF

d_gene: NA
abundance: few
v_gene: TRBV5-1
len: 14
j_gene: TRBJ1-4
CDR3nt: TGCGCCAGCAGCTTCGGCAGGGGAGGTGAAAAACTGTTTTTT
CDR3aa: CASSFGRGGEKLFF

d_gene: NA
abundance: many
v_gene: TRBV12-5
len: 10
j_gene: TRBJ2-1
CDR3nt: TGTGCTAGTGGTTCCAGAGCGCAGTTCTTC
CDR3aa: CASGSRAQFF

d_gene: NA
abundance: NA
v_gene: TRBV6-4
len: 15
j_gene: TRBJ1-2
CDR3nt: TGTGCCAGCAGTGAGGGAACAGGATCGATCTATGGCTACACCTTC
CDR3aa: CASSEGTGSIYGYTF

d_gene: TRBD1
abundance: few
v_gene: TRBV20-1
len: 16
j_gene: TRBJ1-3
CDR3nt: TGCAGTGCTAGAGGGATACAGGGGGCGGGAGGAAACACCATATATTTT
CDR3aa: CSARGIQGAGGNTIYF

d_gene: TRBD2
abundance: many
v_gene: TRBV20-1
len: 14
j_gene: TRBJ2-3
CDR3nt: TGCAGTGCTCCACTAGCGATAAGCACAGATACGCAGTATTTT
CDR3aa: CSAPLAISTDTQYF

d_gene: NA
abundance: few
v_gene: TRBV7-3
len: 16
j_gene: TRBJ1-2
CDR3nt: TGTGCCAGCAGCTTAAATACGGAAACGGGCTTTCAGGGCTACACCTTC
CDR3aa: CASSLNTETGFQGYTF

d_gene: NA
abundance: NA
v_gene: TRBV19
len: 13
j_gene: TRBJ1-5
CDR3nt: TGTGCCAGTAGCCCGGACACGTATCAGCCCCAGCATTTT
CDR3aa: CASSPDTYQPQHF

d_gene: TRBD2
abundance: many
v_gene: TRBV20-1
len: 18
j_gene: TRBJ2-7
CDR3nt: TGCAGTGCTAGAGTTCCCGTAGGAGCGGGAGGAATCGCCTACGAGCAGTACTTC
CDR3aa: CSARVPVGAGGIAYEQYF

d_gene: NA
abundance: many
v_gene: TRBV27
len: 17
j_gene: TRBJ2-3
CDR3nt: TGTGCCAGCAGTGCGCGCCCGATCTCCACAAGCACAGATACGCAGTATTTT
CDR3aa: CASSARPISTSTDTQYF

d_gene: TRBD2
abundance: NA
v_gene: TRBV4-1
len: 14
j_gene: TRBJ2-1
CDR3nt: TGCGCCAGCAGCCCGTCTAGCGGGTTCCGCGAGCAGTTCTTC
CDR3aa: CASSPSSGFREQFF

d_gene: NA
abundance: NA
v_gene: TRBV2
len: 17
j_gene: TRBJ1-5
CDR3nt: TGTGCCAGCAGTGAAGCGCGAGGGGGGAGAGGAGGTCAGCCCCAGCATTTT
CDR3aa: CASSEARGGRGGQPQHF

d_gene: NA
abundance: many
v_gene: TRBV12-3/TRBV12-4
len: 13
j_gene: TRBJ2-5
CDR3nt: TGTGCCAGCAGGAAAGACAGGAGTGAGACCCAGTACTTC
CDR3aa: CASRKDRSETQYF

d_gene: NA
abundance: many
v_gene: TRBV7-2
len: 13
j_gene: TRBJ1-5
CDR3nt: TGTGCCAGCAGCCCTGTGGAGTGGCAGCCCCAGCATTTT
CDR3aa: CASSPVEWQPQHF

d_gene: TRBD2
abundance: many
v_gene: TRBV7-2
len: 12
j_gene: TRBJ2-1
CDR3nt: TGTGCCAGCAGCCCACCGGGACTAGTCCAGTTCTTC
CDR3aa: CASSPPGLVQFF

d_gene: NA
abundance: few
v_gene: TRBV29-1
len: 13
j_gene: TRBJ1-5
CDR3nt: TGCAGCGTTGAAGATTTCCCCAATCAGCCCCAGCATTTT
CDR3aa: CSVEDFPNQPQHF

d_gene: TRBD2
abundance: NA
v_gene: TRBV10-3
len: 14
j_gene: TRBJ2-3
CDR3nt: TGTGCCATCAAGCGGGAGGGCCGGGGAGATACGCAGTATTTT
CDR3aa: CAIKREGRGDTQYF

d_gene: NA
abundance: NA
v_gene: TRBV4-2
len: 15
j_gene: TRBJ2-5
CDR3nt: TGTGCCAGCAGCTCAAGGGGGGCCTTCGGGGAGACCCAGTACTTC
CDR3aa: CASSSRGAFGETQYF

d_gene: NA
abundance: many
v_gene: TRBV12-3/TRBV12-4
len: 14
j_gene: TRBJ1-5
CDR3nt: TGTGCCAGCAGTTCTGACAGGTTAGATCAGCCCCAGCATTTT
CDR3aa: CASSSDRLDQPQHF

d_gene: NA
abundance: many
v_gene: TRBV20-1
len: 15
j_gene: TRBJ1-1
CDR3nt: TGCAGTGCTAGAGACCTGAAGGGGGGAAGCACTGAAGCTTTCTTT
CDR3aa: CSARDLKGGSTEAFF

d_gene: NA
abundance: many
v_gene: TRBV5-1
len: 14
j_gene: TRBJ2-7
CDR3nt: TGCGCCAGCAGCTTGGGTCGGGAGATCGACGAGCAGTACTTC
CDR3aa: CASSLGREIDEQYF

d_gene: TRBD2
abundance: many
v_gene: TRBV6-1
len: 13
j_gene: TRBJ2-7
CDR3nt: TGTGCCAGCACGGGAGGGTTCGGTAACGAGCAGTACTTC
CDR3aa: CASTGGFGNEQYF

d_gene: TRBD2
abundance: many
v_gene: TRBV20-1
len: 20
j_gene: TRBJ2-3
CDR3nt: TGCAGTGCTAGAGTTCCCGGGACTAGCGGGAGGAAGCGGCTCACAGATACGCAGTATTTT
CDR3aa: CSARVPGTSGRKRLTDTQYF

d_gene: NA
abundance: many
v_gene: TRBV6-2/TRBV6-3
len: 15
j_gene: TRBJ1-3
CDR3nt: TGTGCCAGCAGTTACGGGGATTTCGCGGGAAACACCATATATTTT
CDR3aa: CASSYGDFAGNTIYF

d_gene: NA
abundance: many
v_gene: TRBV7-9
len: 17
j_gene: TRBJ2-1
CDR3nt: TGTGCCAGCAGCGCAGTCGGGGGTACATCCACCTACAATGAGCAGTTCTTC
CDR3aa: CASSAVGGTSTYNEQFF

d_gene: NA
abundance: NA
v_gene: TRBV18
len: 14
j_gene: TRBJ1-1
CDR3nt: TGTGCCAGCTCACCACGAATGGGGGACACTGAAGCTTTCTTT
CDR3aa: CASSPRMGDTEAFF